Below, 27 T cell receptor beta chains from the same sample are listed, as sequenced in a study of T cells in women clearing cervical HPV infection. Produced via immunoSEQ multiplex PCR; TCRdb's table is partial and in-frame only. The ten most abundant clones cover 1.2% of a sample with approximately 44,000 clones. The sequencing sample was made of blood buffy coat. The receptors were sampled from a woman aged 18-70 years with a cervical HPV16 infection that either progressed to CIN3+ or cleared (not recorded which).

Remarks on this clone: The read ends 3 residues early relative to the CDR3; the germline J gene fills the gap. The V gene is TRBV18, the J gene TRBJ2-7, with D perhaps TRBD1 (5 bases). CDR1 and CDR2 from the germline V gene are KGHSH and LQKENI. The V end was cut by 3 bases, the J end by 5 bases, with 8 bases between. The length of the CDR3 is 12 residues. The CDR3 reads CASSPQGDEQYF. The DNA read from the CDR3 is TGTGCCAGCTCACCCCAAGGGGACGAG.

CDR3 residues: CASRFTGWDTQYF. The CDR3 bases that were read are TGCGCCAGCAGATTCACAGGGTGGGATACG. The V call is TRBV5-1, the J call TRBJ2-3; tentatively, D is TRBD1 (6 bases). Coverage ceases 3 residues before the CDR3 finishes, and the germline J gene fills in the end. Deletions cut 5 bases from V and 6 bases from J, with 13 bases between. The CDR3 runs to 13 residues. CDR1 and CDR2 (germline): SGHRS, YFSETQ.

The CDR3 protein is CASSDSVGVQPQHF. The DNA read from the CDR3 is TGTGCCAGCAGTGATAGCGTCGGGGTCCAGCCC. The chain couples TRBV6-1 to TRBJ1-5; D is undetermined. The read ends 3 residues before the CDR3 terminus; that terminus is restored from the germline J gene. The CDR3 length is 14 residues. Germline V gives CDR1 MNHNS, CDR2 SASEGT. V lost 3 bases and J lost 7, with 13 bases in between.

The CDR3 sequence is CASSGQGAGGNTIYF. Incomplete CDR3 DNA: TGTGCCAGCAGTGGACAGGGGGCTGGGGGAAACACC. The chain employs TRBV6-1 and TRBJ1-3, with 10 bases lining up with TRBD1. Coverage ceases 3 residues before the CDR3 finishes, and the germline J gene fills in the end. The germline V gene has CDR1 MNHNS and CDR2 SASEGT. This CDR3 comprises 15 residues. V shed 4 bases and J 4 bases; nucleotides not matched to a gene: 4.

Points on this clone: The missing CDR3 end, 3 residues past where the read stops, is filled in from the germline J gene. The V and J genes are TRBV19 and TRBJ1-1, with D possibly matching TRBD1 (5 bases). CDR3 length: 13 amino acids. Trimming took off 7 bases at V and 1 base at J, with 10 bases between the two ends. From germline, CDR1 is LNHDA and CDR2 SQIVND (reference sequence). CDR3 amino acids: CASTRTTNTEAFF. CDR3 DNA (partial): TGTGCCAGTACCAGGACAACGAACACTGAA.

A remark on this clone: The CDR3 end is not reached by the read, which stops 3 residues before it; the germline J gene fills it in. The chain employs TRBV16 and TRBJ2-3; D is possibly TRBD2 (5 bases). From germline, CDR1 is KGHSY and CDR2 FQNENV. V was cut by 2 bases and J by 0 bases, with 6 bases left in between. The CDR3 is 14 residues long. The CDR3: CASSQRTSTDTQYF. The part of the CDR3 DNA that was read is TGTGCCAGCAGCCAAAGGACTAGCACAGATACG.

With respect to this clone: The read ends 3 residues shy of where the CDR3 ends; the end is completed using the germline J gene. The chain uses TRBV10-1 and TRBJ2-7; TRBD2 matches at 10 bases. Germline CDR1 reads WNHNN; CDR2 reads SYGVQD (reference sequence). V lost 10 bases to trimming and J lost 6 bases; unmatched junction nucleotides: 12. This CDR3 spans 14 amino acids. Incomplete CDR3 DNA: TGCGCCACCCCATCCCCTGCTAGCGGGAGCGAG. As protein: CATPSPASGSE. The whole CDR3 reads CATPSPASGSEQYF.

This clone shows up as medium-sized by frequency. The missing CDR3 end, 3 residues past where the read stops, is filled in from the germline J gene. The J gene is TRBJ2-3, the V gene TRBV20-1; tentatively, D is TRBD1 (5 bases). Between the trimmed V and J ends, which lost 6 bases and 1 base, there was a span of 8 bases. The CDR3 is made up of 12 amino acids. The germline gives CDR1 DFQATT, CDR2 SNEGSKA (reference sequence). Here the CDR3 reads CSAEQGTDTQYF. CDR3 bases read: TGCAGTGCGGAACAGGGCACAGATACG.

Regarding this clone: The read terminates 3 residues before the CDR3 end, so the remaining end is supplied by the germline J gene. This sequence joins TRBV19 and TRBJ2-2; TRBD2 matches at 14 bases. CDR3 size: 19 residues. Germline assignment: CDR1 LNHDA and CDR2 SQIVND (reference sequence). V shed 0 bases, J shed 0 bases, and the junction held 3 bases outside the gene matches. The CDR3 bases that were read are TGTGCCAGTAGTATAGATCGGGGACTAGCGGGGGCGAACACCGGGGAG. It translates to CASSIDRGLAGANTGE. In full, the CDR3 reads CASSIDRGLAGANTGELFF.

For this clone: The sequenced fragment ends 3 residues before the CDR3 boundary, so the rest is inferred from the germline J gene. The chain uses TRBV14 and TRBJ1-2; 7 bases align to TRBD1. V shed 1 base and J 2 bases; nucleotides not matched to a gene: 4. The CDR3 extends over 15 amino acids. CDR1 and CDR2 (germline): SGHDN, FVKESK. This CDR3 is CASSQVGTENYGYTF. CDR3 DNA, as far as it was read: TGTGCCAGCAGCCAAGTCGGGACAGAGAACTATGGC.

This CDR3 is CASSQSGANVLFF. The CDR3 DNA, read in part, is TGTGCCAGCAGTCAATCTGGGGCCAACGTA. V is TRBV6-2 or TRBV6-3 and J is TRBJ1-4, with D perhaps matching TRBD1 (5 bases). The missing CDR3 end, 3 residues past where the read stops, is filled in from the germline J gene. The CDR3 consists of 13 residues. Germline V gene lookup returns CDR1 MNHEY and CDR2 SVGEGT.

Comments on this clone: The DNA ends 3 residues before the CDR3 does, and the rest of the CDR3 is filled in from the germline J gene. The chain is built from TRBV20-1 and TRBJ1-3; 8 bases fit TRBD1. Trimming removed 6 bases from V and 5 bases from J; junction bases left unmatched: 12. CDR1 DFQATT and CDR2 SNEGSKA come from the germline V gene (reference sequence). This CDR3 has 15 amino acids. CDR3 sequence reads: CSAGGQALGRNTIYF. CDR3 bases read: TGCAGTGCGGGGGGACAGGCCCTTGGGAGAAACACC.

As concerns this clone: Coverage ceases 3 residues before the CDR3 finishes, and the germline J gene fills in the end. The gene calls are TRBV12-3 or TRBV12-4 and TRBJ2-1, with D perhaps matching TRBD2 (6 bases). The CDR3 length is 12 residues. Deletions cut 6 bases from V and 8 bases from J, with 11 bases between. CDR3 in amino acids: CASSKAGYEQFF. The CDR3 DNA, read in part, is TGTGCCAGCAGCAAAGCGGGTTATGAG.

For this clone: The read gets to within 3 residues of the CDR3 end, and the germline J gene fills in the rest. V is TRBV19 and J is TRBJ2-2; D is uncertain. The CDR3 sequence is 15 residues long. Germline V lookup: CDR1 LNHDA, CDR2 SQIVND (reference sequence). Trimming removed 0 bases at V and 1 base at J, with 6 bases between. The DNA read from the CDR3 is TGTGCCAGTAGTATAGAACAGCTGAACACCGGGGAG. Translated: CASSIEQLNTGE. From start to end, the CDR3 is CASSIEQLNTGELFF.

Details on this clone: With the read ending 3 residues before the CDR3 end, the germline J gene is used to fill in that end. The chain has TRBV5-1 and TRBJ2-7, with TRBD1 matching over 10 bases. Germline CDR1 and CDR2: SGHRS and YFSETQ. The CDR3 runs to 16 residues. Trimming took 0 bases from V and 2 from J; bases not matched to a gene: 5. Partial CDR3 DNA: TGCGCCAGCAGCTTGGGGGGACAGGGGCGAACCTACGAG. Protein product: CASSLGGQGRTYE. The CDR3 reads in full as CASSLGGQGRTYEQYF. The whole variable domain, filled in from reference TRBV5-1 and TRBJ2-7, reads KAGVTQTPRYLIKTRGQQVTLSCSPISGHRSVSWYQQTPGQGLQFLFEYFSETQRNKGNFPGRFSGRQFSNSRSEMNVSTLELGDSALYLCASSLGGQGRTYEQYFGPGTRLTVT.

About this clone itself: With the read ending 3 residues before the CDR3 end, the germline J gene is used to fill in that end. The chain recombines TRBV20-1 with TRBJ2-1; 9 nucleotides align to TRBD2. This CDR3 is built from 17 residues. With 6 bases clipped from V and 4 bases from J, the junction kept 16 bases outside the gene matches. Germline V gene lookup returns CDR1 DFQATT and CDR2 SNEGSKA (reference sequence). The CDR3: CSAEPIVWTSEYNEQFF. CDR3 DNA (partial): TGCAGTGCCGAGCCTATAGTTTGGACTAGCGAGTACAATGAG.

A note on this clone: With the read ending 3 residues before the CDR3 end, the germline J gene is used to fill in that end. The gene calls are TRBV2 and TRBJ1-5; TRBD1 agrees at 10 bases. Germline lookup yields CDR1 SNHLY and CDR2 FYNNEI. With V trimmed by 5 bases and J by 2 bases, 6 bases remained unmatched. CDR3 length: 16 residues. CDR3 protein: CASSSDRGQGNQPQHF. The DNA read from the CDR3 is TGTGCCAGCAGTTCAGACAGGGGGCAGGGCAATCAGCCC.

Details on this clone: The sample holds other DNA sequences that translate to the same CDR3. The covered CDR3 bases are TGTGCCTGGAGTGTACAGATCTCC. Its protein is CAWSVQIS. The whole CDR3 sequence is CAWSVQISAFF. V is TRBV30 and J is TRBJ1-1; D is undetermined. The read ends 3 residues early relative to the CDR3; the germline J gene fills the gap. The CDR3 loop spans 11 amino acids. Germline CDR1 reads GTSNPN; CDR2 reads SVGIG (reference sequence).

CDR3 DNA (partial): TGCGCCAGCAGCCCGGACAGGGGGGACTATGGC. This translates into CASSPDRGDYG. The CDR3 in full is CASSPDRGDYGYTF. J is TRBJ1-2 and V is TRBV5-1; TRBD1 matches at 10 bases. The read terminates 3 residues ahead of where the CDR3 ends, so the germline J gene completes it. V lost 4 bases to trimming and J lost 3 bases; unmatched junction nucleotides: 3. The CDR3 is 14 amino acids. Germline V gene data show CDR1 as SGHRS and CDR2 as YFSETQ.

Turning to this clone: The read ends 3 residues shy of where the CDR3 ends; the end is completed using the germline J gene. The chain combines TRBV27 with TRBJ1-5, with a possible D match to TRBD1 (5 bases). Germline assignment: CDR1 MNHEY and CDR2 SMNVEV (reference sequence). The CDR3 totals 15 residues. The germline V and J ends were trimmed by 0 bases and 6 bases, with 12 bases remaining between them. The CDR3 protein is CASSLSPGLGQPQHF. CDR3 bases read: TGTGCCAGCAGTTTATCACCAGGGCTAGGTCAGCCC.

CDR3 sequence: CASSSTGRDQPQHF. CDR3 DNA (partial): TGTGCCAGTAGTTCTACAGGGCGGGATCAGCCC. V and J are TRBV19 and TRBJ1-5, with D tentatively TRBD1 (6 bases). The read comes to an end 3 residues before the CDR3 does, leaving the germline J gene to fill in the end. The CDR3 is 14 amino acids. V gave up 5 bases and J gave up 5 bases, with 13 bases separating them. Germline V CDR1 and CDR2: LNHDA, SQIVND (reference sequence). The full variable domain, in which reference TRBV19 and TRBJ1-5 provide the parts outside the CDR3, is DGGITQSPKYLFRKEGQNVTLSCEQNLNHDAMYWYRQDPGQGLRLIYYSQIVNDFQKGDIAEGYSVSREKKESFPLTVTSAQKNPTAFYLCASSSTGRDQPQHFGDGTRLSIL.

Worth noting for this clone: The read ends 3 residues before the CDR3 terminus; that terminus is restored from the germline J gene. The chain joins TRBV29-1 to TRBJ1-5; D perhaps matches TRBD1 (5 bases). Germline lookup yields CDR1 SQVTM and CDR2 ANQGSEA. Trimming removed 0 bases at V and 6 bases at J, with 6 bases between. The CDR3 loop spans 12 amino acids. CDR3 loop: CSVEEGGQPQHF. The CDR3 DNA, read in part, is TGCAGCGTTGAAGAGGGGGGTCAGCCC.

The CDR3 sequence: CASSQDWSSYEQYF. Partial CDR3 DNA: TGTGCCAGCTCACAGGACTGGAGCTCCTACGAG. V and J are TRBV18 and TRBJ2-7, with D tentatively TRBD2 (5 bases). The CDR3 end is not reached by the read, which stops 3 residues before it; the germline J gene fills it in. The CDR3 covers 14 residues. Germline lookup yields CDR1 KGHSH and CDR2 LQKENI. V was pared by 4 bases and J by 0 bases, with 10 bases between.

Turning to this clone: The read comes to an end 3 residues before the CDR3 does, leaving the germline J gene to fill in the end. J is TRBJ1-2 and V is TRBV7-3; D is perhaps TRBD1 (5 bases). The germline CDR1 and CDR2 sequences are SGHTA and FQGTGA. The CDR3 totals 15 residues. The V end lost 7 bases, the J end lost 0 bases, and 15 bases lay between the germline ends. The part of the CDR3 DNA that was read is TGTGCCAGCACCCTGGACGGGGGGGCTAACTATGGC. This gives the protein CASTLDGGANYG. The CDR3, in full, reads CASTLDGGANYGYTF.

With respect to this clone: With the read ending 3 residues before the CDR3 end, the germline J gene is used to fill in that end. The rearrangement uses TRBV19 and TRBJ2-3; the D call may be TRBD1 or TRBD2 (7 bases each). There are 14 residues in the CDR3. CDR1 is LNHDA and CDR2 is SQIVND in the germline V gene (reference sequence). CDR3 DNA (partial): TGTGCCAGTAGTCGCAACAGGGGAGGGGAGACG. This translates into CASSRNRGGET. The entire CDR3 protein reads CASSRNRGGETQYF.

To note about this clone: The CDR3 end falls 3 residues outside the read, so it is completed with the germline J gene. The rearrangement joins TRBV20-1 to TRBJ2-1, with 8 bases aligning to TRBD1. The J segment lost 0 bases and the V segment lost 3 bases, leaving 4 bases of the junction unmatched. This CDR3 region has 15 residues. Germline assignment: CDR1 DFQATT and CDR2 SNEGSKA (reference sequence). The sequenced part of the CDR3 DNA is TGCAGTGCTAGGGGTGACAGGGGCTCCTACAATGAG. Its protein is CSARGDRGSYNE. The whole CDR3 sequence is CSARGDRGSYNEQFF.

With regard to this clone: The sequence runs out 3 residues before the end of the CDR3; the remainder is reconstructed from the germline J gene. The chain uses TRBV2 and TRBJ1-6; D gene ambiguous. Germline values: CDR1 SNHLY, CDR2 FYNNEI. V shed 6 bases and J shed 6 bases, with 6 bases lying between them. The CDR3 runs to 12 residues. The covered CDR3 bases are TGTGCCAGCAGAGGGCCTAATTCACCC. Protein: CASRGPNSP. The entire CDR3 sequence reads CASRGPNSPLHF.